This entry is about one TCR beta chain. Its antigen is still unknown. The CDR3 loop spans 15 amino acids. Germline loops: CDR1 SGHTA, CDR2 FQGNSA. The TRB libraries of cDNA were built by UMI-labeled 5' RACE. TCRdb re-called the 5' RACE reads and shows each CDR3 protein once, DNA omitted. The repertoire table contains tens of thousands of distinct CDR3 sequences. In triplicate, each CD8+ T cell subset was sorted at 300,000 to 350,000 cells per replicate. By phenotype, naive CD8+ T cells were CD45RO-CCR7+CD27+CD95-. The sample is drawn from a study of CXCR3-negative and CXCR3-positive naive CD8 T cells. General observations from the study: Diversity in memory CD8+ cells fell much lower than the comparably high levels seen in both naive subsets. A higher hydrophobicity marked the TRB CDR3s of CXCR3-positive naive cells versus CXCR3-negative naive cells.

V usage is TRBV7-2 and J usage is TRBJ2-7; TCRdb lists TRBD1, though no DNA is available to test this call. Specimen: naive CXCR3+ CD8+ T cells from blood. Subset here: CD45RO-CCR7+CD27+CD95- naive CD8+ T cells expressing CXCR3 (TNR3+). The sequence was collected from a human donor in good health. Some clones in this sample may be carry-over from other donors' samples. This CDR3 reads CASSSSATEFYEQYF.